Reported below is one TCR beta chain. The antigen remains undetermined. This record belongs to a study of PD-1 blockade in classical Hodgkin lymphoma. Study results and caveats: CD4+ TCR diversity climbed significantly by C4D1, unlike CD8+ TCR diversity. Underlying causes for the observed repertoire differences were not defined, possibly disease activity or prior therapy. Baseline diversity resembling that of newly diagnosed patients was seen in complete responders.

Every patient experienced relapse after autologous stem cell transplantation, and brentuximab vedotin exposure varied. Per the germline V gene, CDR1 is SGHRS and CDR2 is YFSETQ. The CDR3 has 15 residues. Trimming cost V 0 bases and J 1 base, with 8 bases left between them. Here immunoSEQ multiplex PCR was the method, and the copy in TCRdb shows in-frame clones only, minus some. The sample yields about 21,000 clones, 74% seen once. V is TRBV5-1 and J is TRBJ1-5; D is unclear. The source material was peripheral blood mononuclear cells (PBMCs), sampled at baseline. The clonotype was recovered from a human donor with classical Hodgkin lymphoma. The DNA for the CDR3 is TGCGCCAGCAGCTTGGAGGGATCGAGCAATCAGCCCCAGCATTTT. This codes for CASSLEGSSNQPQHF.